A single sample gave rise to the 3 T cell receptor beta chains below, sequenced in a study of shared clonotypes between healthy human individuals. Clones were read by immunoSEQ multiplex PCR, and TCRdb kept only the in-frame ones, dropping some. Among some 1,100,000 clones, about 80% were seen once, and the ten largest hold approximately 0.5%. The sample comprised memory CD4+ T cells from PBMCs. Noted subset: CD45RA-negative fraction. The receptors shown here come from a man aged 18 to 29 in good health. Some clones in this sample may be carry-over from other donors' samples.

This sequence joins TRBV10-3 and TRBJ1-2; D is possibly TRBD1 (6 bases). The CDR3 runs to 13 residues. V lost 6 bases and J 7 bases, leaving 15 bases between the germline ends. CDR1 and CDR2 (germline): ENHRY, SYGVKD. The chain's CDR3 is CAIRDDRLSGYTF. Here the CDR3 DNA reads TGTGCCATCAGGGACGACAGGCTCTCTGGCTACACCTTC.

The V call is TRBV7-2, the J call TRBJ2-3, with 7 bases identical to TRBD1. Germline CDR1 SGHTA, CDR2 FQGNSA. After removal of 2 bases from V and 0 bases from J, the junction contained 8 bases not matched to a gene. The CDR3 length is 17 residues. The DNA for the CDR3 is TGTGCCAGCAGCTTACGTTCAGGGGGAATTAGCACAGATACGCAGTATTTT. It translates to CASSLRSGGISTDTQYF.

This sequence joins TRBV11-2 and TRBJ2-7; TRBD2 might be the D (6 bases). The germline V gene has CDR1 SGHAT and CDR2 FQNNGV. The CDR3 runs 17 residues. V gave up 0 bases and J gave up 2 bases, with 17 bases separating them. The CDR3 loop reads CASSLDRGLQIPYEQYF. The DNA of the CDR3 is TGTGCCAGCAGCTTAGATAGAGGACTACAGATCCCCTACGAGCAGTACTTC.